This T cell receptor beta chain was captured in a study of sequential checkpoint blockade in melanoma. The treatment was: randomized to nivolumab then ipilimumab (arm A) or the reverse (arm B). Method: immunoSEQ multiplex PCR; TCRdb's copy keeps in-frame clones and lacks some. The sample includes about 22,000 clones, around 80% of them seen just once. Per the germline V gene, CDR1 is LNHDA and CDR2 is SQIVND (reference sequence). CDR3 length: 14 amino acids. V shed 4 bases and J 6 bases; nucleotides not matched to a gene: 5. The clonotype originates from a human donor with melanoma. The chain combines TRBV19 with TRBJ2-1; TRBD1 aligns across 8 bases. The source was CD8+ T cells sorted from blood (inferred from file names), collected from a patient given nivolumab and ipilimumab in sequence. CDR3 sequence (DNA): TGTGCCAGTAGTAACCGACAGGGGATCAATGAGCAGTTCTTC. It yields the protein CASSNRQGINEQFF.